Below are 22 T cell receptor beta chains sequenced from a single sample in a study of blood T cell repertoires in COVID-19. TCRdb keeps only in-frame clones here, not all; method: immunoSEQ multiplex PCR. The data show 55,000 to 80,000 clones, with 60% to 75% seen just once and over 25% held by the top ten. Sequencing used peripheral blood. The receptor source for this set is a woman aged 80 or over with acute or convalescent COVID-19.

This chain connects TRBV29-1 to TRBJ2-1, with TRBD1 identical over 7 bases. V lost 4 bases, J lost 8 bases, and 2 bases stayed unmatched. This CDR3 is built from 11 residues. CDR1 and CDR2 from the germline V gene are SQVTM and ANQGSEA. The CDR3 nucleotides are TGCAGCGTTGGACAGGGAGATGAGCAGTTCTTC. Translation: CSVGQGDEQFF.

J is TRBJ2-5 and V is TRBV3-1 (or the pseudogene TRBV3-2); 7 nucleotides align to TRBD2. The V segment lost 0 bases and the J segment 7 bases; nucleotides outside the gene matches: 11. CDR3 length: 16 residues. CDR1 and CDR2 from the germline V gene are LGHDT and YNNKEL (reference sequence). The CDR3 sequence is CASSQDLGQSGGTQYF. CDR3 DNA: TGTGCCAGCAGCCAAGATCTTGGTCAGTCGGGAGGGACCCAGTACTTC.

The chain is built from TRBV7-6 and TRBJ2-7; D not certain. Germline V CDR1 and CDR2: SGHVS, FNYEAQ. There are 13 residues in the CDR3. Deletions cut 5 bases from V and 3 bases from J, with 11 bases between. The CDR3 here is CASSPYLNYEQYF. CDR3 coding DNA: TGTGCCAGCAGCCCCTACTTAAACTACGAGCAGTACTTC. Together with reference TRBV7-6 and TRBJ2-7, the CDR3 gives the full variable domain: GAGVSQSPRYKVTKRGQDVALRCDPISGHVSLYWYRQALGQGPEFLTYFNYEAQQDKSGLPNDRFSAERPEGSISTLTIQRTEQRDSAMYRCASSPYLNYEQYFGPGTRLTVT.

By share, this clone ranks as medium-sized. Different DNA sequences within this sample yield the same CDR3. This chain links TRBV19 with TRBJ2-2; 7 bases fit TRBD1. CDR1 and CDR2 (germline): LNHDA, SQIVND (reference sequence). Losses at the gene ends were 1 base for V and 0 bases for J; bases not matched to a gene: 2. The CDR3 is made up of 16 amino acids. Written as DNA, the CDR3 is TGTGCCAGTAGTATAGGAGGGACAGCGAACACCGGGGAGCTGTTTTTT. It specifies CASSIGGTANTGELFF.

The V call is TRBV9, the J call TRBJ1-2; D is perhaps TRBD1 (6 bases). Per germline, CDR1 SGDLS and CDR2 YYNGEE. This CDR3 is built from 13 residues. V was clipped by 0 bases and J by 5 bases, with 8 bases between them. The chain's CDR3 is CASSVGQGYGYTF. In DNA form, the CDR3 reads TGTGCCAGCAGCGTAGGGCAGGGGTATGGCTACACCTTC.

The chain links TRBV6-2 or TRBV6-3 to TRBJ2-1; no reliable D call. The CDR3 runs to 15 residues. V lost 6 bases and J 2 bases, leaving 14 bases between the germline ends. Looked up from germline, CDR1 is MNHEY and CDR2 is SVGEGT. CDR3 sequence reads: CASSDDSRPYNEQFF. CDR3 bases: TGTGCCAGCAGCGACGACTCACGCCCCTACAATGAGCAGTTCTTC.

The rearrangement links TRBV13 to TRBJ1-2; TRBD1 matches 9 bases. The germline gives CDR1 PRHDT, CDR2 FYEKMQ (reference sequence). Trimming cost V 4 bases and J 3 bases; bases outside gene matches: 6. The CDR3 consists of 15 residues. The CDR3 region is CASSSYRGRDYGYTF. The CDR3 DNA reads as TGTGCCAGCAGCTCGTACAGGGGGCGCGACTATGGCTACACCTTC.

This chain uses TRBV7-2 with TRBJ1-2, with TRBD1 as a possible D gene (6 bases). V lost 2 bases to trimming and J lost 4 bases, with 11 bases between them. Germline CDR1 and CDR2: SGHTA and FQGNSA. There are 14 residues in the CDR3. The CDR3 spells CASSLTGTSYGYTF. DNA for the CDR3: TGTGCCAGCAGCTTAACCGGGACAAGCTATGGCTACACCTTC.

This chain joins TRBV27 and TRBJ2-2, with 9 bases matching TRBD1. The CDR3 has 16 amino acids. Germline V gene sequence: CDR1 MNHEY, CDR2 SMNVEV (reference sequence). Trimming cost V 7 bases and J 2 bases; bases outside gene matches: 8. This CDR3 is CASTSPGQGNTGELFF. The CDR3 bases are TGTGCCAGCACCTCACCGGGACAGGGTAACACCGGGGAGCTGTTTTTT.

The V call is TRBV5-7, the J call TRBJ2-7, with 10 bases aligning to TRBD1. TRBV5-7 is treated as an ORF (open reading frame) with a function not yet certain. The CDR3 extends over 15 amino acids. Trimming at V came to 3 bases and at J to 2 bases, leaving 5 bases not matched to a gene. CDR3 sequence reads: CASSWKGTGAYEQYF. As DNA, the CDR3 is TGTGCCAGCAGCTGGAAGGGGACAGGGGCCTACGAGCAGTACTTC.

This clone was detected ten times or more. V gene TRBV4-3 combines with J gene TRBJ2-3; the match to TRBD2 covers 10 bases. CDR1 is LGHNA and CDR2 is YSLEER in the germline V gene. The trim removed 0 bases at V and 1 base at J, leaving 7 bases unmatched. The CDR3 sequence is 18 residues long. Written as DNA, the CDR3 is TGCGCCAGCAGCCAAGATATTCTAGCGGGAGTAGGCACAGATACGCAGTATTTT. Encoded protein: CASSQDILAGVGTDTQYF.

This rearrangement joins TRBV6-6 to TRBJ1-6, with TRBD1 as a possible D gene (5 bases). Trimming removed 8 bases at V and 6 bases at J, with 11 bases between. This CDR3 has 13 amino acids. Germline lookup yields CDR1 MNHNY and CDR2 SVGAGI (reference sequence). The CDR3: CASGAGPNSPLHF. CDR3 nucleotides: TGTGCCAGCGGGGCAGGGCCTAATTCACCCCTCCACTTT.

The chain links TRBV11-2 to TRBJ2-1; 7 bases are a match to TRBD2. V was clipped by 1 base and J by 3 bases; unmatched bases: 6. This CDR3 contains 16 residues. Germline V gene sequence: CDR1 SGHAT, CDR2 FQNNGV. The CDR3 here is CASSLVGLAVYNEQFF. CDR3 DNA: TGTGCCAGCAGCTTAGTGGGGCTAGCGGTCTACAATGAGCAGTTCTTC.

This sequence joins TRBV28 and TRBJ1-6, with D maybe TRBD1 (5 bases). Germline CDR1 is MDHEN and CDR2 is SYDVKM. The CDR3 is 14 residues long. The V end was cut by 8 bases, the J end by 9 bases, with 17 bases between. CDR3 nucleotides: TGTGCCAGCCTTGGGGGGAGGGGATCTTCACCCCTCCACTTT. Translating it yields CASLGGRGSSPLHF. The full variable domain, rest sourced from reference TRBV28 and TRBJ1-6, is DVKVTQSSRYLVKRTGEKVFLECVQDMDHENMFWYRQDPGLGLRLIYFSYDVKMKEKGDIPEGYSVSREKKERFSLILESASTNQTSMYLCASLGGRGSSPLHFGNGTRLTVT.

V usage is TRBV7-2 and J usage is TRBJ2-1; D is possibly TRBD1 (5 bases). V was shortened by 5 bases and J by 4 bases, with 12 bases between the two germline ends. This CDR3 region has 14 residues. In germline, CDR1 is SGHTA, CDR2 FQGNSA. The CDR3 spells CASSGAALYNEQFF. The CDR3 DNA reads as TGTGCCAGCAGCGGGGCAGCCCTTTACAATGAGCAGTTCTTC.

This chain connects TRBV18 to TRBJ2-1; perhaps TRBD1 as D (6 bases). This CDR3 comprises 14 residues. V lost 4 bases and J 3 bases, leaving 10 bases between the germline ends. Germline assignment: CDR1 KGHSH and CDR2 LQKENI. DNA for the CDR3: TGTGCCAGCTCACTCAGGGGAATCTACAATGAGCAGTTCTTC. The encoded protein is CASSLRGIYNEQFF.

This clone appeared a single time. The rearrangement joins TRBV10-3 to TRBJ2-3; 12 bases are a match to TRBD2. This CDR3 is built from 17 residues. The germline V gene has CDR1 ENHRY and CDR2 SYGVKD. V dropped 3 bases and J dropped 6; count of bases not matched to a gene: 10. CDR3 region: CAISDPRTSGVGDTQYF. CDR3 nucleotide sequence: TGTGCCATCAGTGACCCTAGGACTAGCGGGGTTGGGGATACGCAGTATTTT.

As regards this clone: The same CDR3 also results from other DNA sequences found in this sample. J is TRBJ2-5 and V is TRBV15; tentatively, D is TRBD2 (6 bases). The CDR3 runs to 14 residues. V was shortened by 0 bases and J by 2 bases, with 7 bases between the two germline ends. Germline CDR1 LNHNV, CDR2 YYDKDF (reference sequence). The CDR3 nucleotides are TGTGCCACCAGCAGAGACCGGGGGCAAGAGACCCAGTACTTC. This translates into CATSRDRGQETQYF.

V and J are TRBV3-1 (or the pseudogene TRBV3-2) and TRBJ2-6; the match to TRBD1 covers 10 bases. This CDR3 is 17 amino acids long. Germline loops: CDR1 LGHDT, CDR2 YNNKEL (reference sequence). The V and J ends lost 5 bases and 1 base, in that order; junction bases with no gene match: 5. CDR3 DNA sequence: TGTGCCAGCAGCGGGCGGGACAGGGGTTCTGGGGCCAACGTCCTGACTTTC. Translation: CASSGRDRGSGANVLTF.

The chain recombines TRBV15 with TRBJ2-7; 7 bases map to TRBD1. The trim removed 0 bases at V and 5 bases at J, leaving 7 bases unmatched. The CDR3 runs 15 residues. In germline, CDR1 is LNHNV, CDR2 YYDKDF (reference sequence). The CDR3 DNA sequence: TGTGCCACCAGCAGAGATAACAGGGGAGAGGACGAGCAGTACTTC. Protein: CATSRDNRGEDEQYF. Full variable domain (rest looked up from reference TRBV15 and TRBJ2-7): DAMVIQNPRYQVTQFGKPVTLSCSQTLNHNVMYWYQQKSSQAPKLLFHYYDKDFNNEADTPDNFQSRRPNTSFCFLDIRSPGLGDTAMYLCATSRDNRGEDEQYFGPGTRLTVT.

With regard to this clone: Other nucleotide sequences from this sample produce the same CDR3. The V call is TRBV18, the J call TRBJ1-1; 7 nucleotides align to TRBD1. J lost 8 bases, V lost 3 bases, and 3 bases had no gene match. CDR3 length equals 12 residues. Germline V gives CDR1 KGHSH, CDR2 LQKENI. CDR3 protein: CASSPGQTEAFF. The CDR3 bases are TGTGCCAGCTCACCGGGACAGACAGAAGCTTTCTTT.

The chain has TRBV2 and TRBJ1-2, with 8 bases matching TRBD1. V lost 7 bases, J lost 4 bases, and 8 bases stayed unmatched. The CDR3 is 14 amino acids. Germline V gene data show CDR1 as SNHLY and CDR2 as FYNNEI. CDR3 loop: CASTPTGEGYGYTF. CDR3 in DNA: TGTGCCAGCACGCCGACAGGGGAGGGCTATGGCTACACCTTC. The full variable domain, completed using reference TRBV2 and TRBJ1-2, is EPEVTQTPSHQVTQMGQEVILRCVPISNHLYFYWYRQILGQKVEFLVSFYNNEISEKSEIFDDQFSVERPDGSNFTLKIRSTKLEDSAMYFCASTPTGEGYGYTFGSGTRLTVV.